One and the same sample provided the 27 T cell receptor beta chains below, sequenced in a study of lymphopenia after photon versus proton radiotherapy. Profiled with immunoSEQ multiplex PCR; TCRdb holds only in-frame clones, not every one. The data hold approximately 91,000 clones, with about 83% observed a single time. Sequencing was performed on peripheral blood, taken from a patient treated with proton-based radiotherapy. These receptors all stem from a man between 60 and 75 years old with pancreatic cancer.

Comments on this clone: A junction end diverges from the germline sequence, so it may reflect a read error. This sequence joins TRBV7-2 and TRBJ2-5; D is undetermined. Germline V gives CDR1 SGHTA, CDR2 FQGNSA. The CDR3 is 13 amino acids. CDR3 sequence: CASSLGKGETQYF. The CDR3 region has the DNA TGTGCCAGCAGTTTAGGGAAAGGGGAGACCCAGTACTTC.

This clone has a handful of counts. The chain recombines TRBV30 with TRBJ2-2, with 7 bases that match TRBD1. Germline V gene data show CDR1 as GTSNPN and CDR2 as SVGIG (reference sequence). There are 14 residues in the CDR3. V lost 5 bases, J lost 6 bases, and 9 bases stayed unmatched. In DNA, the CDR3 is TGTGCCTGGGGGACAGTCTTGGGGCCCGGGGAGCTGTTTTTT. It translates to CAWGTVLGPGELFF.

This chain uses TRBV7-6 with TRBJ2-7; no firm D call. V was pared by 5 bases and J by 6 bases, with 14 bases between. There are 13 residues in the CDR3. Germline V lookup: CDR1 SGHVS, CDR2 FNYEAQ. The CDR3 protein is CASSVPPRGEQYF. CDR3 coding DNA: TGTGCCAGCAGCGTACCTCCTAGAGGCGAGCAGTACTTC.

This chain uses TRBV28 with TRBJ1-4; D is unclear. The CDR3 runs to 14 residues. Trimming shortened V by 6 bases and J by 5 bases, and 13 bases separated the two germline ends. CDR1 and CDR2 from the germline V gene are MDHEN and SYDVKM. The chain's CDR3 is CASRVRRRNEKLFF. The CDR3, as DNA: TGTGCCAGCAGGGTACGACGGCGCAATGAAAAACTGTTTTTT.

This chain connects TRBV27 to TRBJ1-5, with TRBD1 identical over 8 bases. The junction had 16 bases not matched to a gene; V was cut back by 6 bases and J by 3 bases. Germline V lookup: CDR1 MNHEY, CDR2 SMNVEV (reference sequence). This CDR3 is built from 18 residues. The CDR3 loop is CASRRTGRGVYANQPQHF. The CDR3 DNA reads TGTGCCAGCAGACGGACAGGGCGGGGGGTATATGCCAATCAGCCCCAGCATTTT.

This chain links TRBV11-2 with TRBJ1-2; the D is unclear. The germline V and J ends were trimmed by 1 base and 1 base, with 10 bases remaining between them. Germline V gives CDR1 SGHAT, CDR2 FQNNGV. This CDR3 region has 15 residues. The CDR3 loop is CASSLVGVYNYGYTF. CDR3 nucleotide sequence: TGTGCCAGCAGCTTAGTCGGCGTCTATAACTATGGCTACACCTTC.

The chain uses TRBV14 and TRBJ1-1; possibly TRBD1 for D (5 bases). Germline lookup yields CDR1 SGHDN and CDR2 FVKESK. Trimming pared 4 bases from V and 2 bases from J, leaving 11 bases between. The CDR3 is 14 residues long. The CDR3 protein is CASSRAGTNTEAFF. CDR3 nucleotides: TGTGCCAGCAGCCGAGCCGGGACCAACACTGAAGCTTTCTTT.

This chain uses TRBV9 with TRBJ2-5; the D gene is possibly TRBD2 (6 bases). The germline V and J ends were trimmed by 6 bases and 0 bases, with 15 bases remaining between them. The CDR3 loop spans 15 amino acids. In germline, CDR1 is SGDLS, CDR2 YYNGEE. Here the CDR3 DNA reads TGTGCCAGCACCCCGTGGTCTAGCGACCAAGAGACCCAGTACTTC. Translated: CASTPWSSDQETQYF. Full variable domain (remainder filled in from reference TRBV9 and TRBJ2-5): DSGVTQTPKHLITATGQRVTLRCSPRSGDLSVYWYQQSLDQGLQFLIQYYNGEERAKGNILERFSAQQFPDLHSELNLSSLELGDSALYFCASTPWSSDQETQYFGPGTRLLVL.

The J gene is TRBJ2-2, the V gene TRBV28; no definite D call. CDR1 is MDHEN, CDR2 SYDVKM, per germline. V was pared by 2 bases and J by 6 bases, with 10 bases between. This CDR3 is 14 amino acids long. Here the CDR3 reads CASSLPGYAGELFF. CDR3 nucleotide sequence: TGTGCCAGCAGTTTACCCGGCTATGCCGGGGAGCTGTTTTTT.

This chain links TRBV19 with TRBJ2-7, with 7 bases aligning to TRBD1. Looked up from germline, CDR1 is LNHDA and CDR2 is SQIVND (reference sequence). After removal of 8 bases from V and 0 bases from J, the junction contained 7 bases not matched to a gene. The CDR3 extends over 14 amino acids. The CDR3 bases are TGTGCCAGTCACCGGGACAGCCTCTCCTACGAGCAGTACTTC. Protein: CASHRDSLSYEQYF. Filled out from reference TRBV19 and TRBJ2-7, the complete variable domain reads DGGITQSPKYLFRKEGQNVTLSCEQNLNHDAMYWYRQDPGQGLRLIYYSQIVNDFQKGDIAEGYSVSREKKESFPLTVTSAQKNPTAFYLCASHRDSLSYEQYFGPGTRLTVT.

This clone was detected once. CDR3 nucleotides: TGTGCCAGCAGCTCTGTTAACTATGGCTACACCTTC. It translates to CASSSVNYGYTF. V and J are TRBV7-2 and TRBJ1-2, with no clear D. V was shortened by 4 bases and J by 1 base, with 4 bases between the two germline ends. The CDR3 extends over 12 amino acids. CDR1 is SGHTA and CDR2 is FQGNSA in the germline V gene.

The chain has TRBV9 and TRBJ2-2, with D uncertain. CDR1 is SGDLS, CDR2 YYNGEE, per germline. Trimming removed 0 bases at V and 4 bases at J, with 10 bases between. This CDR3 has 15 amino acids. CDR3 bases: TGTGCCAGCAGCGTAGGGTCGCGCGGCACCGGGGAGCTGTTTTTT. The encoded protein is CASSVGSRGTGELFF.

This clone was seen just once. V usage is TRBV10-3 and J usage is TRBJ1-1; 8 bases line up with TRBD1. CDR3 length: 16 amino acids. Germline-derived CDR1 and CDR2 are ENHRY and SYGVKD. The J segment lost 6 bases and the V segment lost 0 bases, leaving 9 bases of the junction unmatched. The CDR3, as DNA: TGTGCCATCAGTGAGTCGGTTCAGGGGGCTATCGCTGAAGCTTTCTTT. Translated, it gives CAISESVQGAIAEAFF.

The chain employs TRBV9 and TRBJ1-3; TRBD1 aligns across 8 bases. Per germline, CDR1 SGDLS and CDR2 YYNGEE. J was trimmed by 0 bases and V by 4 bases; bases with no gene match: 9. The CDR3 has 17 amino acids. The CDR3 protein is CASSTGQAFNSGNTIYF. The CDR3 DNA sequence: TGTGCCAGCAGCACGGGACAGGCTTTCAACTCTGGAAACACCATATATTTT.

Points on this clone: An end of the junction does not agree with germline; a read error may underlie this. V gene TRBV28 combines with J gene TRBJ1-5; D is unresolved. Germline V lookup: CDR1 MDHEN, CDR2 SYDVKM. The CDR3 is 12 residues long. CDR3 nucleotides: TGTGCCAGCAGTCCCCTCGGGAGGCCCGTGGATTTT. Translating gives CASSPLGRPVDF. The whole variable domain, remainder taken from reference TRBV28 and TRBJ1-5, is DVKVTQSSRYLVKRTGEKVFLECVQDMDHENMFWYRQDPGLGLRLIYFSYDVKMKEKGDIPEGYSVSREKKERFSLILESASTNQTSMYLCASSPLGRPVDFGDGTRLSIL.

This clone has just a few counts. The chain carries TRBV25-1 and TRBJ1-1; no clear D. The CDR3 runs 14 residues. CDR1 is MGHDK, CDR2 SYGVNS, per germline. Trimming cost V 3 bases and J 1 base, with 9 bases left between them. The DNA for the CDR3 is TGTGCCAGCAGTGACGGCCCTAGGAACACTGAAGCTTTCTTT. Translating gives CASSDGPRNTEAFF.

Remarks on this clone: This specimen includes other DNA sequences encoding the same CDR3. The CDR3 DNA follows: TGTGCCAGCAGCGACTACGGCTCTGGGGCCAACGTCCTGACTTTC. Translating gives CASSDYGSGANVLTF. The chain links TRBV9 to TRBJ2-6; no clear D. Trimming stripped 3 bases from V and 0 bases from J, with 7 bases between. Germline CDR1 SGDLS, CDR2 YYNGEE. The CDR3 is 15 residues long.

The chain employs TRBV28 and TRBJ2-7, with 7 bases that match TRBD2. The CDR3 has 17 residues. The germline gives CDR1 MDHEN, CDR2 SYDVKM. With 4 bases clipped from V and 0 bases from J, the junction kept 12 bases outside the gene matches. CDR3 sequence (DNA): TGTGCCAGCAGTTCTCCTGGGGAAGCGGGGAACTCCTACGAGCAGTACTTC. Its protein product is CASSSPGEAGNSYEQYF.

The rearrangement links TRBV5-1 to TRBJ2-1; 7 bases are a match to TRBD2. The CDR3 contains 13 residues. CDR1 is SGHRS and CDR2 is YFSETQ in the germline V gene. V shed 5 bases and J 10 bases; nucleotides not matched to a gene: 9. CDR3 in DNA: TGCGCCAGCAGATCTAGCGGTCATCAGGAGCAGTTCTTC. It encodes CASRSSGHQEQFF.

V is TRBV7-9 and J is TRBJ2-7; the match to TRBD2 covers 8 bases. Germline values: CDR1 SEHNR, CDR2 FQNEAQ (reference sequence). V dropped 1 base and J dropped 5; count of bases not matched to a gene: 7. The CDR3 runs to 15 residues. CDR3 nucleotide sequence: TGTGCCAGCAGCTTAGATGGGACTAGGCGGGACGAGCAGTACTTC. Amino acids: CASSLDGTRRDEQYF.

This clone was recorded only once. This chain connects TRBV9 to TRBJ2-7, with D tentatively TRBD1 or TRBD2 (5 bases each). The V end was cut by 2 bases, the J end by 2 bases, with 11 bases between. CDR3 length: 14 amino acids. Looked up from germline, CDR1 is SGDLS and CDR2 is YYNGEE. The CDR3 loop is CASSVGTEAYEQYF. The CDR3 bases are TGTGCCAGCAGCGTCGGGACGGAAGCCTACGAGCAGTACTTC.

The CDR3 DNA reads as TGTGCCAGCTCACCCTCGAGGACAGGAGGAGAAAACACCATATATTTT. Translating it yields CASSPSRTGGENTIYF. The V gene is TRBV18, the J gene TRBJ1-3, with 7 bases that match TRBD1. After removal of 3 bases from V and 6 bases from J, the junction contained 11 bases not matched to a gene. Germline CDR1 and CDR2: KGHSH and LQKENI. This CDR3 is 16 amino acids long.

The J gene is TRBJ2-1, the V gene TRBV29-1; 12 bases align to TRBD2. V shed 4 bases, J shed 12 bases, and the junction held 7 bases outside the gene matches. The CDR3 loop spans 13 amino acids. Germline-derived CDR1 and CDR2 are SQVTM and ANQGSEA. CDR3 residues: CSVVTSGRFWQFF. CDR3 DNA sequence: TGCAGCGTTGTGACTAGCGGGAGATTTTGGCAGTTCTTC.

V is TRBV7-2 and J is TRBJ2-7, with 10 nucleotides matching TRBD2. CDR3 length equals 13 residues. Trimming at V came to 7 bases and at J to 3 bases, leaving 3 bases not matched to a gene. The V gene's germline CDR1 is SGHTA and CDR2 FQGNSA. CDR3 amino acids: CASNLAGDYEQYF. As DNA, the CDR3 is TGTGCCAGCAACCTAGCGGGAGACTACGAGCAGTACTTC.

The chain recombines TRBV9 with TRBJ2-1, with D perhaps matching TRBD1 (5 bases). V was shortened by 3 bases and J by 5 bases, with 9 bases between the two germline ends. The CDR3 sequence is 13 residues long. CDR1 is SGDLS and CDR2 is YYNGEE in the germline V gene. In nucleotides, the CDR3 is TGTGCCAGCAGCGCCAGGGTAGACAATGAGCAGTTCTTC. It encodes CASSARVDNEQFF. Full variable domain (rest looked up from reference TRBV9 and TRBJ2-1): DSGVTQTPKHLITATGQRVTLRCSPRSGDLSVYWYQQSLDQGLQFLIQYYNGEERAKGNILERFSAQQFPDLHSELNLSSLELGDSALYFCASSARVDNEQFFGPGTRLTVL.

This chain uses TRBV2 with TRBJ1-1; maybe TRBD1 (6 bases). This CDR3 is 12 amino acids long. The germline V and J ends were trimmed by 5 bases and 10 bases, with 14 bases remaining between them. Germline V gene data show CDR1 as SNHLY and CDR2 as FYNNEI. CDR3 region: CASSSGDPRAFF. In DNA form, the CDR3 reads TGTGCCAGCAGTTCAGGGGACCCGCGAGCTTTCTTT.

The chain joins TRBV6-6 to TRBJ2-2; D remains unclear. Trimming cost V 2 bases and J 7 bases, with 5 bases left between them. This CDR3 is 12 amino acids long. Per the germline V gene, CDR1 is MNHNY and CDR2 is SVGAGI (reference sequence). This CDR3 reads CASSYISGELFF. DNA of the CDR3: TGTGCCAGCAGTTACATCAGCGGGGAGCTGTTTTTT.